This T cell receptor (beta chain) was observed in a study of blood T cell repertoires in COVID-19. Study background: Some COVID-19 samples were acute and others convalescent; all came from the United States, Italy and Spain.

Patients of the Seattle cohort, enrolled during active infection, were followed longitudinally. Authors' methods: For nucleated cells, counts were estimated from reference gene primer amplification. The data were produced by immunoSEQ multiplex PCR, yet TCRdb's version contains in-frame clones alone and is incomplete. The DNA gave D and trimming, while V, J and clone size come from that table. The data hold about 200,000 clones, with roughly 90% observed a single time. CDR3 size: 15 residues. Germline V gene sequence: CDR1 MNHEY, CDR2 SVGAGI. J gave up 3 bases and V 6 bases, and 9 bases lay outside the gene matches.

The TCR sequence derives from a man in his sixties with COVID-19, enrolled during active disease. Material for sequencing was peripheral blood. The chain has TRBV6-5 and TRBJ1-1; 8 bases map to TRBD1. CDR3 sequence reads: CASRDDRGGYTEAFF. The CDR3 nucleotides read TGTGCCAGCAGAGACGACAGGGGCGGTTACACTGAAGCTTTCTTT.